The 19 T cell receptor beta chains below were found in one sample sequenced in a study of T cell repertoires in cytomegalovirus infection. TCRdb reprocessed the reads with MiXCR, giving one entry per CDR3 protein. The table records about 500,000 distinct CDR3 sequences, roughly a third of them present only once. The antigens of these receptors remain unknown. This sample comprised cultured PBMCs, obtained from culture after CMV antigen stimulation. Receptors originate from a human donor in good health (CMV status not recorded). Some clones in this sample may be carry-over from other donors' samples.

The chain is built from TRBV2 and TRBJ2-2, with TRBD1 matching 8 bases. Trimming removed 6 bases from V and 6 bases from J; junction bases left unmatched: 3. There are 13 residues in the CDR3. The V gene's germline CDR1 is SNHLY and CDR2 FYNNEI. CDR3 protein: CASRETGAGELFF. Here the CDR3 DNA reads TGTGCCAGCAGGGAGACAGGGGCCGGGGAGCTGTTTTTT.

The CDR3 DNA reads TGTGCCAGCAGCGGGGGGCTGAGCAATCAGCCCCAGCATTTT. The encoded protein is CASSGGLSNQPQHF. V and J are TRBV9 and TRBJ1-5; perhaps TRBD1 as D (6 bases). Germline V gene lookup returns CDR1 SGDLS and CDR2 YYNGEE. There are 14 residues in the CDR3. The V end lost 3 bases, the J end lost 1 base, and 8 bases lay between the germline ends. Based on the CDR3 plus reference TRBV9 and TRBJ1-5, the full variable domain is DSGVTQTPKHLITATGQRVTLRCSPRSGDLSVYWYQQSLDQGLQFLIQYYNGEERAKGNILERFSAQQFPDLHSELNLSSLELGDSALYFCASSGGLSNQPQHFGDGTRLSIL.

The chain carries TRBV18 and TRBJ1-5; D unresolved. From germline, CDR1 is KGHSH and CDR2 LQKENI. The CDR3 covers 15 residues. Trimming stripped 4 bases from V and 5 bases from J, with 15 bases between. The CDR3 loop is CASSRAAGTHQPQHF. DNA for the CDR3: TGTGCCAGCTCACGAGCGGCAGGAACACATCAGCCCCAGCATTTT.

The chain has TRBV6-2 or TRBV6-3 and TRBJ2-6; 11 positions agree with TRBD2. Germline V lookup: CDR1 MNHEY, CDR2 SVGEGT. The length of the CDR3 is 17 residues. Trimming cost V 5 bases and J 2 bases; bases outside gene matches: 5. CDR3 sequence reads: CASSTLAGVPGANVLTF. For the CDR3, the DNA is TGTGCCAGCAGTACACTAGCGGGAGTTCCTGGGGCCAACGTCCTGACTTTC.

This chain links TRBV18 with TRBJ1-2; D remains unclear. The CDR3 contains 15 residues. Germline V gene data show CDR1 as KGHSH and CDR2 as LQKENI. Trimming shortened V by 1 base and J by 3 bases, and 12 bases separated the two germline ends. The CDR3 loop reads CASSPLGRPDYGYTF. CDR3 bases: TGTGCCAGCTCACCACTCGGACGTCCCGACTATGGCTACACCTTC.

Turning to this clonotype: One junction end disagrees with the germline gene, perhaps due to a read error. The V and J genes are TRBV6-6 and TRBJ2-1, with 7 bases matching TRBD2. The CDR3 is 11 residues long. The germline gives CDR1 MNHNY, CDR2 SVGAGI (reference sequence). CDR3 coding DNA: TGTGCCAGCAGTGATGGGCGGGAGTGGGTCTTC. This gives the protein CASSDGREWVF.

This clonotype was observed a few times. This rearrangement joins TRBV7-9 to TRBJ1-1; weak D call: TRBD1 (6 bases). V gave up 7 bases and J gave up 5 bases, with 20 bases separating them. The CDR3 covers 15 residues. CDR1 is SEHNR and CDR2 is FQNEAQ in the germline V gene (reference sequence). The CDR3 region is CASTFGRGGRTEAFF. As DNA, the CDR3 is TGTGCCAGCACCTTCGGCAGGGGAGGAAGAACTGAAGCTTTCTTT. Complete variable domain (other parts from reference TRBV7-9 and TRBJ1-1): DTGVSQNPRHKITKRGQNVTFRCDPISEHNRLYWYRQTLGQGPEFLTYFQNEAQLEKSRLLSDRFSAERPKGSFSTLEIQRTEQGDSAMYLCASTFGRGGRTEAFFGQGTRLTVV.

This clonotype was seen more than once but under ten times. Here the CDR3 reads CASSRDGEGEHF. In nucleotides, the CDR3 is TGTGCCAGCAGCCGGGACGGGGAGGGCGAGCATTTT. The rearrangement joins TRBV7-9 to TRBJ1-5; D perhaps matches TRBD1 (5 bases). The CDR3 contains 12 residues. V was pared by 5 bases and J by 14 bases, with 16 bases between. Germline V gene sequence: CDR1 SEHNR, CDR2 FQNEAQ (reference sequence).

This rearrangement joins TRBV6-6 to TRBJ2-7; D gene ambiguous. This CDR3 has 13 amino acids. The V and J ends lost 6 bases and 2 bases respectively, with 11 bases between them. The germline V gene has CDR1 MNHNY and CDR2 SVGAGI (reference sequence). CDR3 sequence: CASRPDRPYEQYV. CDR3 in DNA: TGTGCCAGCAGACCCGACCGTCCCTACGAGCAGTACGTC.

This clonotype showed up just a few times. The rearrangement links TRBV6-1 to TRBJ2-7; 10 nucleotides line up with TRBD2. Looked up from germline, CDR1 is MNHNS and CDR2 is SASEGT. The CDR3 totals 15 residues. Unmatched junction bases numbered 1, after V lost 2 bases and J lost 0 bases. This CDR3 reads CASSEPSGSSYEQYV. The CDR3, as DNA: TGTGCCAGCAGTGAACCTAGCGGGAGCTCCTACGAGCAGTACGTC.

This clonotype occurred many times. The CDR3 bases are TGTGCCAGCAGCAAATTACAGGGCTCGTTGGATACGCAGTATTTT. This gives the protein CASSKLQGSLDTQYF. V is TRBV7-2 and J is TRBJ2-3; D is perhaps TRBD1 (6 bases). Trimming removed 5 bases at V and 6 bases at J, with 18 bases between. CDR1 and CDR2 from the germline V gene are SGHTA and FQGNSA. The length of the CDR3 is 15 residues.

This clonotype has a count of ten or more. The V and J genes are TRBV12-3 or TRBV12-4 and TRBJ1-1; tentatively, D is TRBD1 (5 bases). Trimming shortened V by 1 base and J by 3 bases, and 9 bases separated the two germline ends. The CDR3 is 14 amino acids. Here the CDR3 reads CASSLEGRDTEAFF. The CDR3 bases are TGTGCCAGCAGTTTAGAGGGACGGGACACTGAAGCTTTCTTT.

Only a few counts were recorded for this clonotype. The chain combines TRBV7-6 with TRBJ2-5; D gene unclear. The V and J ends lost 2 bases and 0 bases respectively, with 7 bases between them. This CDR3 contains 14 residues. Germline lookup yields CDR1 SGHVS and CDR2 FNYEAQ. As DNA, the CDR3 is TGTGCCAGCAGCTTATTTTCGGACCAAGAGACCCAGTACTTC. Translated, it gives CASSLFSDQETQYF. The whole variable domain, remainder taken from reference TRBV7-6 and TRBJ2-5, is GAGVSQSPRYKVTKRGQDVALRCDPISGHVSLYWYRQALGQGPEFLTYFNYEAQQDKSGLPNDRFSAERPEGSISTLTIQRTEQRDSAMYRCASSLFSDQETQYFGPGTRLLVL.

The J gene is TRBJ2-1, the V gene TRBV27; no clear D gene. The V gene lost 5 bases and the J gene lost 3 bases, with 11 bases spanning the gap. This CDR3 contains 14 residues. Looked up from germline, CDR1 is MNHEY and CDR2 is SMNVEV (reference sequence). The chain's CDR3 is CASSIALHYNEQFF. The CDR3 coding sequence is TGTGCCAGCAGTATAGCCCTACACTACAATGAGCAGTTCTTC.

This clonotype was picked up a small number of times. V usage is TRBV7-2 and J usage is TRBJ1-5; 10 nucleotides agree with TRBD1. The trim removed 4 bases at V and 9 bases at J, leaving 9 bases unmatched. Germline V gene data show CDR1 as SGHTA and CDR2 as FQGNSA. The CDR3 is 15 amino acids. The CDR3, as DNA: TGTGCCAGCAGCTACCAGGGACAGGGGATTGGGCCCCAGCATTTT. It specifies CASSYQGQGIGPQHF.

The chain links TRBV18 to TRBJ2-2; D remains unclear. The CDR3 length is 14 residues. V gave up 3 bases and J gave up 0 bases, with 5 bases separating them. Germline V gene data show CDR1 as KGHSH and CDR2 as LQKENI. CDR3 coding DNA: TGTGCCAGCTCACCCCCCTCGAACACCGGGGAGCTGTTTTTT. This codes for CASSPPSNTGELFF.

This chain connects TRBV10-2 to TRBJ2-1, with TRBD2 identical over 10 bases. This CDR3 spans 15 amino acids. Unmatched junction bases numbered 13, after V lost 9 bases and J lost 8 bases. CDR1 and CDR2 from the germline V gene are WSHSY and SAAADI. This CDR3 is CARSEASGSDYEQFF. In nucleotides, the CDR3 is TGCGCCAGGTCCGAGGCTAGCGGGAGTGATTATGAGCAGTTCTTC.

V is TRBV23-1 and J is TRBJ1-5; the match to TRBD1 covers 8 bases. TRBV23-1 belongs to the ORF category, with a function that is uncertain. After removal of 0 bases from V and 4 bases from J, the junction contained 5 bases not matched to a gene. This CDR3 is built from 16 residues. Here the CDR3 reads CASSQSRRQGNQPQHF. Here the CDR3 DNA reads TGCGCCAGCAGTCAATCTCGGAGACAGGGGAATCAGCCCCAGCATTTT.

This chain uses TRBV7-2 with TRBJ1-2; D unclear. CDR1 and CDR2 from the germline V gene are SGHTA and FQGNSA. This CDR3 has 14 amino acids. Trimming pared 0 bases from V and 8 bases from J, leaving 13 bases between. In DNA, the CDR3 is TGTGCCAGCAGCTTAGCATCGACGTGGGAGGGCTACACCTTC. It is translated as CASSLASTWEGYTF.